The rows below give T cell receptor beta chains drawn from one sample of a study of patients and donors after allogeneic stem cell transplantation. TCRdb ran MiXCR on the RT-PCR reads and lists one entry per CDR3 protein. The data hold roughly 30,000 distinct CDR3 sequences, with about 6.8% observed a single time. Material for sequencing was blood, either unsorted or a sorted T cell fraction (not recorded which). The receptor set was obtained from a human donor who was either an allogeneic HSCT recipient or a stem cell or donor lymphocyte infusion donor (not recorded which). It is not recorded whose cells these are; they may come from a transplant donor. Each CDR3 is given without its conserved first and last residue. Each record gives: CDR3 length, V gene, CDR3 protein.

cdr3_length: 16; v_call: TRBV28; cdr3_aa: ASSPPTWAGGHTGELF
cdr3_length: 10; v_call: TRBV7-9; cdr3_aa: ASSPFSYEQY
cdr3_length: 15; v_call: TRBV4-1; cdr3_aa: ASSRGAGTRILDEQF
cdr3_length: 18; v_call: TRBV28; cdr3_aa: ASSHPGTSGWEALYNEQF
cdr3_length: 10; v_call: TRBV6-5; cdr3_aa: ATRQGNQPQH
cdr3_length: 10; v_call: TRBV7-6; cdr3_aa: ASSFNVNEQF
cdr3_length: 13; v_call: TRBV28; cdr3_aa: ASSPPGGTNEKLF
cdr3_length: 12; v_call: TRBV6-1; cdr3_aa: ASSEGMLGETQY
cdr3_length: 13; v_call: TRBV7-9; cdr3_aa: ASAQLRERKGTQY
cdr3_length: 13; v_call: TRBV3-1; cdr3_aa: ASSHRQNKNSPLH
cdr3_length: 13; v_call: TRBV12-3/TRBV12-4; cdr3_aa: ASSSLLGDDEKLF
cdr3_length: 14; v_call: TRBV5-5; cdr3_aa: ASSLGAGMNTGELF
cdr3_length: 12; v_call: TRBV20-1; cdr3_aa: SASRRGPWSPLH
cdr3_length: 13; v_call: TRBV4-3; cdr3_aa: ASSPGRTNADTQY
cdr3_length: 14; v_call: TRBV12-3/TRBV12-4; cdr3_aa: ASSLGGYGIAGELF
cdr3_length: 13; v_call: TRBV1; cdr3_aa: TSSQESLAGWEQY